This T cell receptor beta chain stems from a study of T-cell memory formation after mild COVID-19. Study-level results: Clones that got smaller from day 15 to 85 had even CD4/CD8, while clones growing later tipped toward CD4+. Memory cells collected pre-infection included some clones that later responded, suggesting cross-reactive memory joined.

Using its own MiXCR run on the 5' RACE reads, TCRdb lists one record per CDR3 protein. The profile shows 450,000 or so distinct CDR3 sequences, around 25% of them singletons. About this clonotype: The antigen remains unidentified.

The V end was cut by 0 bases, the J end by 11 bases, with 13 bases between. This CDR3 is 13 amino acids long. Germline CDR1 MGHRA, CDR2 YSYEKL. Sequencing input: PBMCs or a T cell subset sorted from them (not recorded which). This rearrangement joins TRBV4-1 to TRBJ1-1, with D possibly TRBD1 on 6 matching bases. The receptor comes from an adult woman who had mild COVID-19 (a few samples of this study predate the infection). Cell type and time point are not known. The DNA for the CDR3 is TGCGCCAGCAGCCAAGATAGGGGGTCGGGGGCTTTCTTT. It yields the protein CASSQDRGSGAFF.